The next 22 T cell receptor beta chains were all read from a single sample in a study of radiotherapy plus CTLA-4 blockade in lung cancer. Data came from immunoSEQ multiplex PCR; TCRdb stores just in-frame clones and leaves some out. The table has tens of thousands of clones, roughly 84% seen once; the top ten hold under 3.5%. Sequences were derived from peripheral blood, sampled from a patient treated with radiotherapy plus ipilimumab. These receptors originate from a human donor with non-small cell lung cancer who had a partial response to radiotherapy plus ipilimumab.

The rearrangement uses TRBV5-1 and TRBJ2-5, with D perhaps matching TRBD1 (5 bases). The CDR3 loop spans 13 amino acids. V was cut by 0 bases and J by 5 bases, with 8 bases left in between. Germline lookup yields CDR1 SGHRS and CDR2 YFSETQ. CDR3 sequence reads: CASSLEGPETQYF. CDR3 coding DNA: TGCGCCAGCAGCTTGGAGGGGCCGGAGACCCAGTACTTC.

J is TRBJ2-5 and V is TRBV6-5, with 7 bases aligning to TRBD2. CDR1 is MNHEY and CDR2 is SVGAGI in the germline V gene. J was trimmed by 5 bases and V by 2 bases; bases with no gene match: 2. The length of the CDR3 is 13 residues. The CDR3 DNA follows: TGTGCCAGCAGTTACCTGGGGGGGGAGACCCAGTACTTC. It encodes CASSYLGGETQYF.

This clone has a single count. The rearrangement joins TRBV4-1 to TRBJ2-1; maybe TRBD1 (7 bases). V lost 0 bases to trimming and J lost 2 bases, with 20 bases between them. Germline CDR1 is MGHRA and CDR2 is YSYEKL. The CDR3 totals 19 residues. CDR3 protein: CASSQEGRGATITYNEQFF. The CDR3 coding sequence is TGCGCCAGCAGCCAAGAGGGCAGGGGGGCCACGATTACCTACAATGAGCAGTTCTTC.

V is TRBV5-1 and J is TRBJ2-1; 13 bases are shared with TRBD2. The CDR3 is 15 residues long. Germline loops: CDR1 SGHRS, CDR2 YFSETQ. V shed 4 bases and J 7 bases; nucleotides not matched to a gene: 5. The CDR3 DNA reads TGCGCCAGCAGCGAACTAGCGGGGGGGTATAATGAGCAGTTCTTC. Protein product: CASSELAGGYNEQFF.

The rearrangement links TRBV5-3 to TRBJ2-7, with D perhaps TRBD1 (5 bases). TRBV5-3 is labeled an ORF, and its function is uncertain. This CDR3 region has 14 residues. Trimming pared 0 bases from V and 3 bases from J, leaving 10 bases between. The CDR3: CARSLARENYEQYF. In DNA, the CDR3 is TGTGCCAGAAGCTTGGCCAGGGAAAACTACGAGCAGTACTTC.

The chain uses TRBV10-3 and TRBJ2-3; D ambiguous. The CDR3 is 12 amino acids. V was clipped by 4 bases and J by 1 base, with 3 bases between them. Per the germline V gene, CDR1 is ENHRY and CDR2 is SYGVKD. The CDR3 is CAISGGTDTQYF. As DNA, the CDR3 is TGTGCCATCAGTGGCGGCACAGATACGCAGTATTTT.

The chain couples TRBV14 to TRBJ2-5, with D possibly matching TRBD1 (5 bases). The better agreement between TRBJ2-7 and the DNA end casts doubt on the J call. The CDR3 is 13 residues long. Germline CDR1 and CDR2: SGHDN and FVKESK. CDR3 coding DNA: TGTGCCAGCAGACCAACAGGTTTCAACGAGCAGTACTTC. Protein sequence: CASRPTGFNEQYF.

This sequence joins TRBV4-2 and TRBJ2-1, with TRBD2 matching over 8 bases. The CDR3 is 17 amino acids. Germline CDR1 and CDR2: LGHNA and YNFKEQ. With V trimmed by 2 bases and J by 4 bases, 10 bases remained unmatched. The CDR3 DNA reads as TGTGCCAGCAGCCAAATGGGGGCAGCGGGAGCTTACAATGAGCAGTTCTTC. It yields the protein CASSQMGAAGAYNEQFF.

V gene TRBV5-4 combines with J gene TRBJ2-5; 15 bases fit TRBD2. The V gene end was trimmed by 4 bases and the J gene end by 0 bases; junction bases not matched to a gene: 7. This CDR3 has 18 amino acids. Germline assignment: CDR1 SGHNT and CDR2 YYREEE (reference sequence). The CDR3 protein is CASSPGLAGGGYQETQYF. CDR3 sequence (DNA): TGTGCCAGCAGCCCGGGACTAGCGGGGGGCGGGTACCAAGAGACCCAGTACTTC.

This clone appeared once. The chain carries TRBV19 and TRBJ1-5; 9 nucleotides match TRBD1. CDR1 and CDR2 from the germline V gene are LNHDA and SQIVND (reference sequence). This CDR3 is built from 18 residues. The V and J ends lost 3 bases and 3 bases, in that order; junction bases with no gene match: 12. The CDR3 DNA is TGTGCCAGTAGTATCAGGGGGACAGGGTTACGGCACAATCAGCCCCAGCATTTT. This codes for CASSIRGTGLRHNQPQHF.

V gene TRBV6-5 combines with J gene TRBJ2-5, with TRBD2 as a possible D gene (5 bases). There are 14 residues in the CDR3. In germline, CDR1 is MNHEY, CDR2 SVGAGI. Trimming stripped 2 bases from V and 4 bases from J, with 11 bases between. CDR3 sequence: CASSYPGNLETQYF. The DNA of the CDR3 is TGTGCCAGCAGTTACCCCGGGAACCTAGAGACCCAGTACTTC.

This clone was observed once. The rearrangement uses TRBV7-7 and TRBJ2-3; D remains ambiguous. The V end lost 3 bases, the J end lost 2 bases, and 6 bases lay between the germline ends. The germline gives CDR1 SSHAT, CDR2 FNYEAQ (reference sequence). The CDR3 extends over 13 amino acids. CDR3 nucleotide sequence: TGTGCCAGCAGCTTGTATAACACAGATACGCAGTATTTT. Protein product: CASSLYNTDTQYF.

This chain uses TRBV25-1 with TRBJ2-7; weak D call: TRBD1 (5 bases). Trimming took 7 bases from V and 3 from J, leaving 13 bases between them. The germline V gene has CDR1 MGHDK and CDR2 SYGVNS. This CDR3 has 13 amino acids. CDR3 nucleotide sequence: TGTGCCAGCAAGGACATATTCTACTACGAGCAGTACTTC. Its protein product is CASKDIFYYEQYF.

V gene TRBV27 combines with J gene TRBJ2-1, with a tentative D call TRBD1 (6 bases). Germline values: CDR1 MNHEY, CDR2 SMNVEV (reference sequence). The CDR3 covers 16 residues. The V gene lost 4 bases and the J gene lost 5 bases, with 18 bases spanning the gap. CDR3 in amino acids: CASSSIGGRPNNEQFF. The CDR3 DNA sequence: TGTGCCAGCAGTTCCATTGGGGGCAGGCCCAACAATGAGCAGTTCTTC.

The chain has TRBV29-1 and TRBJ2-2; 7 bases are shared with TRBD1. J lost 6 bases, V lost 4 bases, and 2 bases had no gene match. From germline, CDR1 is SQVTM and CDR2 ANQGSEA. The CDR3 is 12 amino acids. CDR3 region: CSVGQGAGELFF. The CDR3 bases are TGCAGCGTTGGACAGGGTGCCGGGGAGCTGTTTTTT.

The chain carries TRBV7-3 and TRBJ1-1; 9 positions agree with TRBD1. Trimming at V came to 5 bases and at J to 3 bases, leaving 1 base not matched to a gene. Germline lookup yields CDR1 SGHTA and CDR2 FQGTGA. The CDR3 extends over 13 amino acids. The CDR3 loop reads CASSRDRDTEAFF. The CDR3 region has the DNA TGTGCCAGCAGCCGGGACAGGGACACTGAAGCTTTCTTT.

The CDR3, as DNA: TGTGCCAGCAGCTTGGGTGCGGGGGGGGCCCTTGAGACCCAGTACTTC. Amino acid sequence: CASSLGAGGALETQYF. J is TRBJ2-5 and V is TRBV5-4, with 9 bases aligning to TRBD2. CDR1 is SGHNT, CDR2 YYREEE, per germline (reference sequence). This CDR3 has 16 amino acids. Trimming at V came to 0 bases and at J to 5 bases, leaving 8 bases not matched to a gene.

The chain couples TRBV18 to TRBJ2-2, with TRBD1 matching 9 bases. The CDR3 has 18 residues. Germline assignment: CDR1 KGHSH and CDR2 LQKENI. Trimming took 2 bases from V and 0 from J; bases not matched to a gene: 7. The chain's CDR3 is CASSPRDRVVTNTGELFF. CDR3 nucleotides: TGTGCCAGCTCACCAAGGGACAGGGTTGTGACGAACACCGGGGAGCTGTTTTTT. The full variable domain, with the rest looked up from reference TRBV18 and TRBJ2-2, is NAGVMQNPRHLVRRRGQEARLRCSPMKGHSHVYWYRQLPEEGLKFMVYLQKENIIDESGMPKERFSAEFPKEGPSILRIQQVVRGDSAAYFCASSPRDRVVTNTGELFFGEGSRLTVL.

V and J are TRBV12-5 and TRBJ1-1, with no clear D. CDR3 length: 13 amino acids. Germline V gene data show CDR1 as LGHNT and CDR2 as FRNRAP. Trimming stripped 4 bases from V and 5 bases from J, with 11 bases between. The CDR3 DNA reads as TGTGCTAGTGGTTCAACCGGGAGGACTGAAGCTTTCTTT. Protein product: CASGSTGRTEAFF.

With regard to this clone: The junction differs from germline at one of its ends, possibly a read error. The chain couples TRBV12-5 to TRBJ1-2; D gene uncertain. The germline V gene encodes CDR1 LGHNT and CDR2 FRNRAP. The CDR3 contains 15 residues. CDR3 coding DNA: TGTGCTAGTGGTTTGGTACGGTCGGGTAACAATGGCTACACCTTC. This sequence encodes CASGLVRSGNNGYTF.

This chain links TRBV7-2 with TRBJ1-4; weak D call: TRBD1 (5 bases). The V end lost 5 bases, the J end lost 8 bases, and 18 bases lay between the germline ends. This CDR3 is built from 15 residues. Germline CDR1 SGHTA, CDR2 FQGNSA. The CDR3 DNA reads TGTGCCAGCAGCACCTATGCCGGGACTCCCGAAAAACTGTTTTTT. It yields the protein CASSTYAGTPEKLFF.

V and J are TRBV5-6 and TRBJ2-5, with D unresolved. This CDR3 is 12 amino acids long. Germline CDR1 reads SGHDT; CDR2 reads YYEEEE. V lost 0 bases to trimming and J lost 3 bases, with 3 bases between them. The CDR3 DNA follows: TGTGCCAGCAGCTTGGCCGAAGAGACCCAGTACTTC. Its protein is CASSLAEETQYF.